These 21 T cell receptor beta chains were all obtained from the same sample, sequenced in a study of tumor-infiltrating lymphocytes in oesophageal squamous cell carcinoma. One entry per CDR3 protein results from TCRdb running MiXCR on the PCR reads. The data show roughly 21,000 distinct CDR3 sequences, roughly two fifths seen once. The sample consisted of esophageal tumor tissue. The source is a male donor with esophageal squamous cell carcinoma.

The V gene is TRBV11-1, the J gene TRBJ2-5; D might be TRBD2 (7 bases). The germline V gene has CDR1 SGHAT and CDR2 FQDESV (reference sequence). This CDR3 has 15 amino acids. V was pared by 3 bases and J by 11 bases, with 22 bases between. The CDR3 protein is CASSLGEGDLLGQYF. The CDR3 DNA reads as TGTGCCAGCAGCTTGGGGGAGGGGGACCTACTCGGGCAGTACTTC.

This sequence joins TRBV7-2 and TRBJ2-4; 14 bases are a match to TRBD2. The DNA end lines up better with TRBJ2-1; the J call may be wrong. This CDR3 is built from 15 residues. Germline CDR1 is SGHTA and CDR2 is FQGNSA. CDR3 nucleotides: TGTGCCAGCAGTTTGGGACTAGCGGGAGTTAATGAGCAGTTCTTC. Its protein is CASSLGLAGVNEQFF.

This clonotype was found a few times. The chain has TRBV24-1 and TRBJ2-5; D tentatively reads TRBD1 or TRBD2 (5 bases each). Trimming cost V 0 bases and J 13 bases, with 23 bases left between them. Germline CDR1 reads KGHDR; CDR2 reads SFDVKD. There are 16 residues in the CDR3. For the CDR3, the DNA is TGTGCCACCAGTGATTTGTCAGGGTTTTATCCCGGGGAGCTGTACTTC. This sequence encodes CATSDLSGFYPGELYF.

This clonotype turned up a few times. This is likely a read error, given that the CDR3 carries no conserved phenylalanine or tryptophan at its end. It is unclear where the CDR3 begins or ends on the DNA, so no DNA is shown, and the CDR3 is as TCRdb lists it. The V and J genes are TRBV7-3 and TRBJ2-5; TRBD1, the table's D call, lacks a check against the DNA. Germline V gene data show CDR1 as SGHTA and CDR2 as FQGTGA. The CDR3 numbers 10 amino acids, ends counted. CDR3 amino acids: CASSRSVWAL.

Many counts were recorded for this clonotype. The chain is built from TRBV27 and TRBJ1-1; tentative D call: TRBD1 (5 bases). Looked up from germline, CDR1 is MNHEY and CDR2 is SMNVEV (reference sequence). The CDR3 is 13 amino acids. The ends were cut back, 6 bases at V and 5 bases at J, with 13 bases in the middle. The CDR3 nucleotides are TGTGCCAGCAGGCCAGGGATGCGGACTGAAGCTTTCTTT. Its protein is CASRPGMRTEAFF.

This clonotype was seen at least ten times. The V call is TRBV18, the J call TRBJ2-1; 12 bases line up with TRBD2. CDR1 is KGHSH and CDR2 is LQKENI in the germline V gene. Trimming took 3 bases from V and 6 from J; bases not matched to a gene: 3. This CDR3 comprises 15 residues. This CDR3 reads CASSPGLAGPNEQFF. CDR3 in DNA: TGTGCCAGCTCACCCGGACTAGCGGGGCCCAATGAGCAGTTCTTC.

The DNA for the CDR3 is TGTGCCAGCAGCTTAAGAAGGACTAGCGGGAACAATGAGCAGTTCTTC. It encodes CASSLRRTSGNNEQFF. This chain links TRBV7-8 with TRBJ2-5; TRBD2 matches at 12 bases. TRBJ2-1 matches the DNA end more closely, so the J call is doubtful. From germline, CDR1 is SGHVS and CDR2 FQNEAQ. The CDR3 loop spans 16 amino acids.

This chain uses TRBV7-2 with TRBJ2-1; tentatively, D is TRBD2 (5 bases). The V end lost 1 base, the J end lost 1 base, and 11 bases lay between the germline ends. This CDR3 region has 16 residues. Per germline, CDR1 SGHTA and CDR2 FQGNSA. The CDR3 bases are TGTGCCAGCAGCTTAGTGCCTAGCCCTTCCTACAATGAGCAGTTCTTC. Its translation: CASSLVPSPSYNEQFF.

The rearrangement uses TRBV7-3 and TRBJ2-7; 7 nucleotides line up with TRBD1. V dropped 0 bases and J dropped 9; count of bases not matched to a gene: 14. The CDR3 is 16 residues long. Germline V gene sequence: CDR1 SGHTA, CDR2 FQGTGA. CDR3 bases: TGTGCCAGCAGCTTAACGGTACAGGGGACGATAGATACGCAGTACTTC. It is translated as CASSLTVQGTIDTQYF.

The chain carries TRBV6-1 and TRBJ1-1; tentatively, D is TRBD1 (6 bases). The germline gives CDR1 MNHNS, CDR2 SASEGT. V was shortened by 7 bases and J by 12 bases, with 18 bases between the two germline ends. This CDR3 has 12 amino acids. The CDR3 loop reads CASTTGPPVSFF. The CDR3, as DNA: TGTGCCAGCACGACAGGTCCGCCTGTGTCTTTCTTT.

The chain joins TRBV7-6 to TRBJ2-7; a weak D match, TRBD1 (5 bases). Trimming took off 5 bases at V and 2 bases at J, with 10 bases between the two ends. This CDR3 is built from 13 residues. The germline V gene encodes CDR1 SGHVS and CDR2 FNYEAQ. The CDR3 DNA reads as TGTGCCAGCAGCGTAGGACACCCCTACGAGCAGTACTTC. The encoded protein is CASSVGHPYEQYF.

There are many counts of this clonotype. This clone may be a read error of a much larger clone one base away. The genes are TRBV7-9 and TRBJ2-5; TRBD2 matches at 7 bases. Germline-derived CDR1 and CDR2 are SEHNR and FQNEAQ (reference sequence). Unmatched junction bases numbered 22, after V lost 4 bases and J lost 11 bases. The CDR3 is 17 amino acids. CDR3 in DNA: TGTGCCAGCAGCTCAACTCAACCGGGACTACCAAACAATGAGCAGTACTTC. Residues: CASSSTQPGLPNNEQYF.

The chain has TRBV7-3 and TRBJ2-7; possibly TRBD2 for D (7 bases). The better agreement between TRBJ2-5 and the DNA end casts doubt on the J call. The CDR3 has 15 amino acids. Germline V CDR1 and CDR2: SGHTA, FQGTGA. The CDR3 protein is CASSLRGGAAETQYF. The CDR3 region has the DNA TGTGCCAGCAGCTTAAGGGGGGGGGCCGCGGAGACCCAGTACTTC.

This clonotype was seen ten or more times. CDR3 in DNA: TGTGCCAGCAGCGTAGCTCCTAGCGGGCCTTCCGGGGATACGCAGTATTTT. It is translated as CASSVAPSGPSGDTQYF. This chain joins TRBV9 and TRBJ2-3; 8 positions agree with TRBD2. Germline V gene data show CDR1 as SGDLS and CDR2 as YYNGEE. The length of the CDR3 is 17 residues. Unmatched junction bases numbered 12, after V lost 0 bases and J lost 6 bases.

This clonotype was seen a handful of times. V and J are TRBV7-2 and TRBJ2-2; no firm D call. In germline, CDR1 is SGHTA, CDR2 FQGNSA. The CDR3 sequence is 17 residues long. Trimming stripped 5 bases from V and 0 bases from J, with 16 bases between. The DNA of the CDR3 is TGTGCCAGCAGCCCAGGCAGTTGGGCAGCGAACACCGGGGAGCTGTTTTTT. Its protein product is CASSPGSWAANTGELFF. Drawing the rest from reference TRBV7-2 and TRBJ2-2, the complete variable domain is GAGVSQSPSNKVTEKGKDVELRCDPISGHTALYWYRQSLGQGLEFLIYFQGNSAPDKSGLPSDRFSAERTGGSVSTLTIQRTQQEDSAVYLCASSPGSWAANTGELFFGEGSRLTVL.

The chain uses TRBV11-2 and TRBJ2-3; 7 bases align to TRBD1. The DNA end is a closer match to TRBJ2-1, so the J assignment may be wrong. The CDR3 runs 14 residues. The germline gives CDR1 SGHAT, CDR2 FQNNGV. As DNA, the CDR3 is TGTGCCAGCAGCGGTCGATTAGGGGGCGGTGAGCAGTTCTTC. It yields the protein CASSGRLGGGEQFF.

CDR3 protein: CASSPLSNSDSLTYGYTF. CDR3 bases: TGTGCCAGCTCACCACTAAGTAATTCGGACAGCTTAACCTATGGCTACACCTTC. V usage is TRBV18 and J usage is TRBJ1-2, with a weak D call TRBD1 (6 bases). V was pared by 1 base and J by 4 bases, with 22 bases between. Per germline, CDR1 KGHSH and CDR2 LQKENI. The length of the CDR3 is 18 residues.

Details on this clonotype: This may be a read error: a much more frequent sequence differs by one nucleotide. This sequence joins TRBV5-3 and TRBJ2-1; TRBD2 matches at 9 bases. TRBV5-3 is reported as an ORF; its role is uncertain. CDR3 length: 14 amino acids. V dropped 1 base and J dropped 10; count of bases not matched to a gene: 6. The CDR3 nucleotides read TGTGCCAGAAGCTTGCGGACTAGCGACTACGAGCAGTTCTTC. Its protein is CARSLRTSDYEQFF.

This clonotype was detected only a few times. J is TRBJ2-7 and V is TRBV5-1, with 9 nucleotides matching TRBD2. The V segment lost 6 bases and the J segment 0 bases; nucleotides outside the gene matches: 13. Germline CDR1 reads SGHRS; CDR2 reads YFSETQ. CDR3 length: 17 amino acids. This CDR3 reads CASTVTSGPLGSYEQYF. The CDR3 region has the DNA TGCGCCAGCACTGTAACTAGCGGGCCATTGGGCTCCTACGAGCAGTACTTC.

This chain links TRBV5-1 with TRBJ2-3; D is unclear. The CDR3 runs to 16 residues. CDR1 and CDR2 from the germline V gene are SGHRS and YFSETQ. Trimming pared 2 bases from V and 2 bases from J, leaving 15 bases between. The CDR3 DNA is TGCGCCAGCAGCTTCACCGGGCCCCCAACCACAGATACGCAGTATTTT. Translated: CASSFTGPPTTDTQYF.

This clonotype appeared many times. As DNA, the CDR3 is TGTGCCAGCAGTTACTTTCGGACAAAAAGGGGTACTTACGAGCAGTACTTC. Protein sequence: CASSYFRTKRGTYEQYF. The chain uses TRBV6-6 and TRBJ2-7; tentative D call: TRBD1 (5 bases). V shed 1 base and J shed 4 bases, with 20 bases lying between them. The CDR3 length is 17 residues. CDR1 and CDR2 from the germline V gene are MNHNY and SVGAGI (reference sequence).